The entry below describes one TCR beta chain. In the naive CD8 group, cells lacked CD45RO and were positively selected for CCR7, so terminally differentiated effector memory CD45RA+ cells were left out. The length of the CDR3 is 17 residues. Germline CDR1 and CDR2: SQVTM and ANQGSEA. Trimming took 1 base from V and 1 from J, leaving 19 bases between them. This entry belongs to a study of shared clonotypes between healthy human individuals. The method was immunoSEQ multiplex PCR; TCRdb's version includes in-frame clones alone and lacks a portion of them. Here the sample spans roughly 2 million clones, just under 95% being singletons.

This TCR came from a man aged 18 to 30 in good health. The specimen sequenced was naive CD8+ T cells sorted from blood. V and J are TRBV29-1 and TRBJ1-2; no reliable D call. The CDR3 loop reads CSVEAIQDGPINYGYTF. CDR3 bases: TGCAGCGTTGAAGCAATCCAGGACGGCCCCATTAACTATGGCTACACCTTC.